This passage covers 30 T cell receptor beta chains from one sample sequenced in a study of T-cell memory formation after mild COVID-19. TCRdb re-derived calls from the 5' RACE reads in MiXCR, one entry per CDR3 protein. Counted here are roughly 580,000 distinct CDR3 sequences, more than 15% occurring once; the ten biggest clones make up 12%. The source material was PBMCs or a T cell subset sorted from them (not recorded which). The receptor set was obtained from an adult woman who had mild COVID-19 (a few samples of this study predate the infection). Cell type and time point are not known.

V usage is TRBV6-5 and J usage is TRBJ2-2; D is ambiguous. The germline V gene encodes CDR1 MNHEY and CDR2 SVGAGI. V shed 4 bases and J shed 8 bases, with 11 bases lying between them. The CDR3 contains 13 residues. For the CDR3, the DNA is TGTGCCAGCAGTTCCGGCCAGACTGGGGAGCTGTTTTTT. This codes for CASSSGQTGELFF.

This chain uses TRBV19 with TRBJ2-1; 10 bases agree with TRBD2. CDR1 and CDR2 from the germline V gene are LNHDA and SQIVND (reference sequence). V lost 6 bases to trimming and J lost 2 bases; unmatched junction nucleotides: 7. The CDR3 is 16 residues long. DNA for the CDR3: TGTGCCAGTAGAACTAGCGGGGAGTTTGCCTACAATGAGCAGTTCTTC. This gives the protein CASRTSGEFAYNEQFF.

The sample holds a few counts of this clonotype. V is TRBV4-2 and J is TRBJ2-5; 8 bases line up with TRBD2. CDR3 length: 19 amino acids. The germline V gene encodes CDR1 LGHNA and CDR2 YNFKEQ. The CDR3 spells CALQPVFYPAGATQETQYF. CDR3 sequence (DNA): TGTGCTCTCCAGCCCGTTTTTTACCCAGCGGGGGCCACCCAAGAGACCCAGTACTTC.

CDR3 bases: TGTGCCATCAGTGGTGGGGAGGGCCAAGAGACCCAGTACTTC. Its translation: CAISGGEGQETQYF. The chain links TRBV10-3 to TRBJ2-5, with 7 bases that match TRBD2. The CDR3 consists of 14 residues. Germline V gene lookup returns CDR1 ENHRY and CDR2 SYGVKD. V gave up 4 bases and J gave up 1 base; unmatched junction bases: 3.

This clonotype appeared a few times. In DNA, the CDR3 is TGCAGCGTTGCGGGGGGGCCGTGGGGCTACAATGAGCAGTTCTTC. Its translation: CSVAGGPWGYNEQFF. The gene calls are TRBV29-1 and TRBJ2-1; 8 nucleotides line up with TRBD2. The germline CDR1 and CDR2 sequences are SQVTM and ANQGSEA. With V trimmed by 4 bases and J by 3 bases, 8 bases remained unmatched. The CDR3 sequence is 15 residues long.

This clonotype was counted a few times. The J gene is TRBJ2-1, the V gene TRBV30; D gene unclear. Trimming cost V 0 bases and J 9 bases, with 6 bases left between them. CDR3 length: 11 amino acids. Looked up from germline, CDR1 is GTSNPN and CDR2 is SVGIG (reference sequence). CDR3 amino acids: CAWSVRTEQFF. Written as DNA, the CDR3 is TGTGCCTGGAGTGTACGCACTGAGCAGTTCTTC.

The V and J genes are TRBV30 and TRBJ2-1; no clear D gene. V was pared by 0 bases and J by 7 bases, with 10 bases between. The germline gives CDR1 GTSNPN, CDR2 SVGIG (reference sequence). The CDR3 has 13 residues. The CDR3 DNA reads TGTGCCTGGAGTGTAAGCGACTGGAATGAGCAGTTCTTC. Amino acid sequence: CAWSVSDWNEQFF. Using reference TRBV30 and TRBJ2-1 for the parts outside the CDR3, the full variable domain is SQTIHQWPATLVQPVGSPLSLECTVEGTSNPNLYWYRQAAGRGLQLLFYSVGIGQISSEVPQNLSASRPQDRQFILSSKKLLLSDSGFYLCAWSVSDWNEQFFGPGTRLTVL.

The chain recombines TRBV24-1 with TRBJ2-7, with 10 bases aligning to TRBD1. Germline V gene data show CDR1 as KGHDR and CDR2 as SFDVKD. V shed 5 bases, J shed 6 bases, and the junction held 3 bases outside the gene matches. The length of the CDR3 is 13 residues. The CDR3 DNA sequence: TGTGCCACCAGTGGCCGGACAGGGGGCGAGCAGTACTTC. Its protein product is CATSGRTGGEQYF.

This clonotype was recorded at least ten times. The V and J genes are TRBV5-1 and TRBJ1-1; D call uncertain. V was pared by 3 bases and J by 1 base, with 10 bases between. This CDR3 has 14 amino acids. The V gene's germline CDR1 is SGHRS and CDR2 YFSETQ. The CDR3 DNA reads as TGCGCCAGCAGCTATCGACCCGAGAACACTGAAGCTTTCTTT. Translated: CASSYRPENTEAFF.

This chain joins TRBV30 and TRBJ2-1, with D hard to call. The CDR3 contains 13 residues. Trimming shortened V by 2 bases and J by 4 bases, and 9 bases separated the two germline ends. Germline assignment: CDR1 GTSNPN and CDR2 SVGIG (reference sequence). CDR3 sequence: CAWSPQTYNEQFF. Here the CDR3 DNA reads TGTGCCTGGAGTCCCCAGACTTACAATGAGCAGTTCTTC.

This clonotype was counted only a few times. V and J are TRBV29-1 and TRBJ2-1; a weak D match, TRBD2 (7 bases). Germline V gene lookup returns CDR1 SQVTM and CDR2 ANQGSEA. CDR3 length equals 17 residues. Trimming left V 7 bases short and J 7 bases short, with 29 bases between. The CDR3 spells CSGGPAQGLADLNEQFF. In DNA form, the CDR3 reads TGCAGCGGTGGCCCCGCCCAGGGGCTAGCGGACCTTAATGAGCAGTTCTTC.

V usage is TRBV20-1 and J usage is TRBJ2-7, with 7 bases lining up with TRBD1. V trimming: 6 bases; J trimming: 3 bases; junction bases outside the gene matches: 11. CDR1 and CDR2 (germline): DFQATT, SNEGSKA (reference sequence). CDR3 length equals 14 residues. The CDR3 loop is CSASRTGGFYEQYF. The CDR3 nucleotides are TGCAGTGCCTCCCGGACAGGCGGCTTCTACGAGCAGTACTTC.

This clonotype has a count of ten or more. The V call is TRBV12-3 or TRBV12-4, the J call TRBJ2-1; D unclear. V lost 5 bases, J lost 1 base, and 3 bases lay in between. This CDR3 region has 12 residues. CDR3 nucleotides: TGTGCCAGCAGTCAGTCCTACAATGAGCAGTTCTTC. Encoded protein: CASSQSYNEQFF.

This clonotype was observed a handful of times. V and J are TRBV20-1 and TRBJ2-1; TRBD2 agrees at 8 bases. Per germline, CDR1 DFQATT and CDR2 SNEGSKA (reference sequence). J was trimmed by 6 bases and V by 3 bases; bases with no gene match: 13. There are 16 residues in the CDR3. The CDR3 region has the DNA TGCAGTGCTAGGGGAGGTGATTCCGGGAGGGCCAATGAGCAGTTCTTC. It yields the protein CSARGGDSGRANEQFF.

The genes are TRBV27 and TRBJ1-1; 7 bases agree with TRBD1. The CDR3 spans 14 residues. The ends lost 4 bases at V and 5 bases at J; junction bases unmatched: 7. Germline values: CDR1 MNHEY, CDR2 SMNVEV (reference sequence). CDR3 loop: CASSSRQGSTEAFF. DNA of the CDR3: TGTGCCAGCAGTTCGAGACAGGGAAGTACTGAAGCTTTCTTT.

The J gene is TRBJ2-1, the V gene TRBV6-5, with 12 positions matching TRBD2. Unmatched junction bases numbered 5, after V lost 4 bases and J lost 4 bases. Germline V lookup: CDR1 MNHEY, CDR2 SVGAGI. This CDR3 region has 16 residues. CDR3 DNA sequence: TGTGCCAGCAGTTTTTCCGGGACTAGCGGGTACAATGAGCAGTTCTTC. This sequence encodes CASSFSGTSGYNEQFF.

This sequence joins TRBV6-5 and TRBJ2-7, with D perhaps matching TRBD1 (5 bases). The CDR3 length is 14 residues. The V gene lost 2 bases and the J gene lost 4 bases, with 12 bases spanning the gap. The V gene's germline CDR1 is MNHEY and CDR2 SVGAGI. CDR3 residues: CASSYLPKGYEQYF. Here the CDR3 DNA reads TGTGCCAGCAGTTACCTACCTAAGGGGTACGAGCAGTACTTC.

DNA for the CDR3: TGTGCCAGCTCACCAGATTACATTCGAGAGACCCAGTACTTC. Residues: CASSPDYIRETQYF. This chain uses TRBV18 with TRBJ2-5; D not resolved. Germline CDR1 and CDR2: KGHSH and LQKENI. Trimming removed 2 bases from V and 4 bases from J, with 11 bases in between. This CDR3 region has 14 residues.

The chain has TRBV9 and TRBJ2-7; no clear D. This CDR3 has 15 residues. CDR1 is SGDLS, CDR2 YYNGEE, per germline. V lost 4 bases, J lost 1 base, and 15 bases lay in between. The CDR3 loop is CASSLSVGPSYEQYF. As DNA, the CDR3 is TGTGCCAGCAGCCTGTCGGTGGGTCCATCCTACGAGCAGTACTTC. Full variable domain (rest looked up from reference TRBV9 and TRBJ2-7): DSGVTQTPKHLITATGQRVTLRCSPRSGDLSVYWYQQSLDQGLQFLIQYYNGEERAKGNILERFSAQQFPDLHSELNLSSLELGDSALYFCASSLSVGPSYEQYFGPGTRLTVT.

This clonotype was seen only a few times. The chain couples TRBV2 to TRBJ1-2; D may be TRBD1 (5 bases). Trimming pared 7 bases from V and 3 bases from J, leaving 9 bases between. CDR3 length equals 12 residues. Germline V gene sequence: CDR1 SNHLY, CDR2 FYNNEI. The CDR3 reads CASKTADYGYTF. In nucleotides, the CDR3 is TGTGCCAGCAAGACAGCGGACTATGGCTACACCTTC.

At least ten counts were recorded for this clonotype. The chain is built from TRBV6-1 and TRBJ1-1; no clear D gene. The CDR3 spans 13 residues. The germline V and J ends were trimmed by 4 bases and 1 base, with 7 bases remaining between them. Germline assignment: CDR1 MNHNS and CDR2 SASEGT. The CDR3 spells CASSALENTEAFF. The CDR3 region has the DNA TGTGCCAGCAGTGCGCTTGAGAACACTGAAGCTTTCTTT.

This clonotype was detected only a few times. This sequence joins TRBV12-3 or TRBV12-4 and TRBJ2-2; D is unclear. This CDR3 is built from 14 residues. Trimming pared 1 base from V and 1 base from J, leaving 4 bases between. The CDR3 nucleotides are TGTGCCAGCAGTTTAGTGGTGAACACCGGGGAGCTGTTTTTT. Translation gives CASSLVVNTGELFF.

The V call is TRBV20-1, the J call TRBJ1-6; D perhaps matches TRBD1 (5 bases). Germline CDR1 and CDR2: DFQATT and SNEGSKA (reference sequence). V lost 1 base and J 8 bases, leaving 15 bases between the germline ends. The CDR3 covers 15 residues. CDR3 coding DNA: TGCAGTGCTAGAGGGCAGGGAGAGCGAGATTCACCCCTCCACTTT. Protein sequence: CSARGQGERDSPLHF.

CDR3 in DNA: TGTGCCAGCAGCACCCGGGACAGCGGGGATACGCAGTATTTT. Translating it yields CASSTRDSGDTQYF. The chain has TRBV11-3 and TRBJ2-3; D possibly corresponds to TRBD1 (7 bases). Germline assignment: CDR1 SGHNT and CDR2 YENEEA. Trimming removed 5 bases from V and 6 bases from J, with 15 bases in between. The CDR3 has 14 residues.

There are a few counts of this clonotype. The genes are TRBV5-6 and TRBJ2-6; D may be TRBD1 (6 bases). The CDR3 has 17 residues. Germline V lookup: CDR1 SGHDT, CDR2 YYEEEE. Trimming shortened V by 2 bases and J by 0 bases, and 12 bases separated the two germline ends. The CDR3: CASSFRDTASGANVLTF. For the CDR3, the DNA is TGTGCCAGCAGCTTCCGGGACACAGCCTCTGGGGCCAACGTCCTGACTTTC.

This clonotype showed up many times. The chain combines TRBV5-1 with TRBJ2-3, with TRBD2 as a possible D gene (6 bases). The ends were cut back, 0 bases at V and 4 bases at J, with 15 bases in the middle. The germline CDR1 and CDR2 sequences are SGHRS and YFSETQ. The CDR3 extends over 16 amino acids. CDR3 sequence (DNA): TGCGCCAGCAGCTTGGGAACAGGTGGAGGGGCAGATACGCAGTATTTT. Residues: CASSLGTGGGADTQYF.

The chain links TRBV12-3 or TRBV12-4 to TRBJ2-1, with D unresolved. Deletions cut 6 bases from V and 4 bases from J, with 7 bases between. This CDR3 is 12 amino acids long. This CDR3 is CASRYRYNEQFF. CDR3 bases: TGTGCCAGCAGGTACAGATACAATGAGCAGTTCTTC.

This rearrangement joins TRBV5-1 to TRBJ2-3; TRBD1 matches at 7 bases. V was pared by 5 bases and J by 6 bases, with 6 bases of the junction left unmatched. Germline loops: CDR1 SGHRS, CDR2 YFSETQ. This CDR3 comprises 13 residues. The CDR3 nucleotides read TGCGCCAGCAGGGTGACAGGGCCTGATACGCAGTATTTT. This encodes CASRVTGPDTQYF.

The gene calls are TRBV7-9 and TRBJ2-3, with 11 bases identical to TRBD1. The CDR3 extends over 16 amino acids. Germline trimming cut 1 base from V and 4 bases from J; bases unmatched to any gene: 4. The germline V gene has CDR1 SEHNR and CDR2 FQNEAQ (reference sequence). Written as DNA, the CDR3 is TGTGCCAGCAGCTTAGGCCCGGGACAGGGGGCAGATACGCAGTATTTT. Protein sequence: CASSLGPGQGADTQYF.

The rearrangement links TRBV12-3 or TRBV12-4 to TRBJ2-1, with 8 bases identical to TRBD2. This CDR3 has 15 amino acids. V shed 3 bases and J 0 bases; nucleotides not matched to a gene: 1. In nucleotides, the CDR3 is TGTGCCAGCAGTTTTCGGGGGGGCTCCTACAATGAGCAGTTCTTC. Encoded protein: CASSFRGGSYNEQFF.